These 32 T cell receptor beta chains share one sample of origin, sequenced in a study of shared clonotypes between healthy human individuals. Sequencing was performed with immunoSEQ multiplex PCR; in TCRdb, only in-frame clones are kept and a portion is missing. The repertoire includes about 1.5 million clones, roughly 98% of them detected once, and approximately 0.44% sits in the top ten. Specimen: naive CD4+ T cells sorted from blood. Subset noted: CD45RA+ positively selected. All receptors come from a man aged 30-40 years in good health.

The count of this clone is one. The V call is TRBV20-1, the J call TRBJ2-7; 8 bases are shared with TRBD1. CDR3 length equals 11 residues. Germline-derived CDR1 and CDR2 are DFQATT and SNEGSKA (reference sequence). CDR3 nucleotides: TGCAGCGTCGACAGGGGAGGCGAGCAGTACTTC. This codes for CSVDRGGEQYF.

V gene TRBV6-5 combines with J gene TRBJ1-3, with D possibly being TRBD1 (5 bases). Germline V CDR1 and CDR2: MNHEY, SVGAGI. The V end was cut by 2 bases, the J end by 2 bases, with 7 bases between. The CDR3 totals 14 residues. The CDR3 DNA follows: TGTGCCAGCAGTTACGCGGGGGCTGGAAACACCATATATTTT. It codes for CASSYAGAGNTIYF.

To note about this clone: Other nucleotide sequences in the sample specify the same CDR3. The chain is built from TRBV9 and TRBJ2-7, with a tentative D call TRBD2 (5 bases). Germline V gene sequence: CDR1 SGDLS, CDR2 YYNGEE. Trimming pared 0 bases from V and 3 bases from J, leaving 10 bases between. This CDR3 spans 14 amino acids. The CDR3: CASSVAEGGYEQYF. The CDR3 region has the DNA TGTGCCAGCAGCGTAGCCGAGGGCGGCTACGAGCAGTACTTC.

V and J are TRBV5-1 and TRBJ2-7; D tentatively fits TRBD1 or TRBD2 (6 bases each). The V end lost 7 bases, the J end lost 6 bases, and 23 bases lay between the germline ends. Germline-derived CDR1 and CDR2 are SGHRS and YFSETQ. The CDR3 sequence is 15 residues long. The CDR3 is CASGVLGGQAVEQYF. The CDR3 DNA reads as TGCGCCAGCGGGGTACTTGGGGGGCAAGCGGTCGAGCAGTACTTC.

The chain links TRBV4-3 to TRBJ2-4; 10 nucleotides line up with TRBD1. Per the germline V gene, CDR1 is LGHNA and CDR2 is YSLEER. Losses at the gene ends were 1 base for V and 0 bases for J; bases not matched to a gene: 18. The CDR3 runs to 22 residues. This CDR3 reads CASSQGFPVGQGEPVAKNIQYF. DNA for the CDR3: TGCGCCAGCAGCCAAGGTTTCCCCGTTGGACAGGGGGAGCCAGTAGCCAAAAACATTCAGTACTTC.

The chain uses TRBV27 and TRBJ2-7; D is perhaps TRBD1 or TRBD2 (5 bases each). V lost 4 bases and J 2 bases, leaving 15 bases between the germline ends. Germline V gives CDR1 MNHEY, CDR2 SMNVEV (reference sequence). The CDR3 runs to 15 residues. The CDR3, as DNA: TGTGCCAGCAGTTGGGGGAGAACAGCAGCCTACGAGCAGTACTTC. Translated: CASSWGRTAAYEQYF.

This chain joins TRBV5-1 and TRBJ2-6; D is perhaps TRBD2 (6 bases). The CDR3 loop spans 16 amino acids. Germline CDR1 and CDR2: SGHRS and YFSETQ. Trimming left V 4 bases short and J 1 base short, with 12 bases between. CDR3 amino acids: CASSPGLPSGANVLTF. CDR3 DNA: TGCGCCAGCAGCCCGGGACTTCCTTCTGGGGCCAACGTCCTGACTTTC. The full variable domain, in which reference TRBV5-1 and TRBJ2-6 provide the parts outside the CDR3, is KAGVTQTPRYLIKTRGQQVTLSCSPISGHRSVSWYQQTPGQGLQFLFEYFSETQRNKGNFPGRFSGRQFSNSRSEMNVSTLELGDSALYLCASSPGLPSGANVLTFGAGSRLTVL.

The chain uses TRBV28 and TRBJ2-7; D call uncertain. V was trimmed by 1 base and J by 4 bases, leaving 11 bases between them. This CDR3 is 14 amino acids long. Looked up from germline, CDR1 is MDHEN and CDR2 is SYDVKM. The CDR3 DNA follows: TGTGCCAGCAGTTTATTCGGCGCACAGTACGAGCAGTACTTC. It encodes CASSLFGAQYEQYF.

This clone has only one observation. V is TRBV7-9 and J is TRBJ2-1; weak D call: TRBD2 (5 bases). The V end lost 4 bases, the J end lost 4 bases, and 17 bases lay between the germline ends. The CDR3 has 16 amino acids. Germline values: CDR1 SEHNR, CDR2 FQNEAQ (reference sequence). CDR3 in DNA: TGTGCCAGCAGCTCCCGGACTGCTACGGGTTACAATGAGCAGTTCTTC. This encodes CASSSRTATGYNEQFF.

This chain uses TRBV21-1 with TRBJ2-5; no check of the table's D call, TRBD2, against the DNA was made. TRBV21-1 is a recognized pseudogene. This CDR3 comprises 18 residues. The CDR3 spells CASSNRRGKGNTKETQYF. Here the CDR3 DNA reads TGTGCCAGCAGCAACAGGCGGGGAAAGGGGAATACTAAAGAGACCCAGTACTTC.

Note on this clone: Within the sample, other DNA sequences also encode this same CDR3. The CDR3 is CSVGGQPNTEAFF. Here the CDR3 DNA reads TGCAGCGTGGGGGGACAGCCGAACACTGAAGCTTTCTTT. J is TRBJ1-1 and V is TRBV29-1; 7 nucleotides match TRBD1. Germline CDR1 reads SQVTM; CDR2 reads ANQGSEA. This CDR3 contains 13 residues. V shed 6 bases, J shed 1 base, and the junction held 5 bases outside the gene matches.

V usage is TRBV7-9 and J usage is TRBJ1-2; 9 bases match TRBD1. Germline loops: CDR1 SEHNR, CDR2 FQNEAQ (reference sequence). The CDR3 has 14 amino acids. The V segment lost 5 bases and the J segment 7 bases; nucleotides outside the gene matches: 8. In nucleotides, the CDR3 is TGTGCCAGCAGCCCCATGGGACAGGGTTTTGGCTACACCTTC. Translated: CASSPMGQGFGYTF. The variable domain in full, with the rest retrieved from reference TRBV7-9 and TRBJ1-2, is DTGVSQNPRHKITKRGQNVTFRCDPISEHNRLYWYRQTLGQGPEFLTYFQNEAQLEKSRLLSDRFSAERPKGSFSTLEIQRTEQGDSAMYLCASSPMGQGFGYTFGSGTRLTVV.

The chain joins TRBV25-1 to TRBJ2-7; 7 bases agree with TRBD1. This CDR3 is 14 amino acids long. The J segment lost 6 bases and the V segment lost 6 bases, leaving 11 bases of the junction unmatched. Germline assignment: CDR1 MGHDK and CDR2 SYGVNS. CDR3 residues: CASSPTGALREQYF. Written as DNA, the CDR3 is TGTGCCAGCAGCCCCACAGGGGCCCTACGCGAGCAGTACTTC.

This chain links TRBV7-9 with TRBJ2-7; 7 bases agree with TRBD2. From germline, CDR1 is SEHNR and CDR2 FQNEAQ (reference sequence). V trimming: 0 bases; J trimming: 7 bases; junction bases outside the gene matches: 3. This CDR3 region has 13 residues. The CDR3 DNA follows: TGTGCCAGCAGCTTAGCCCCCGGGAGGGAGCAGTACTTC. It codes for CASSLAPGREQYF.

A single count supports this clone. The genes are TRBV2 and TRBJ2-7, with 8 bases aligning to TRBD1. In germline, CDR1 is SNHLY, CDR2 FYNNEI. The CDR3 contains 14 residues. Trimming at V came to 5 bases and at J to 12 bases, leaving 15 bases not matched to a gene. CDR3 DNA: TGTGCCAGCAGTCTGCGACAGGGGAGTATCGGATGGTACTTC. Translated: CASSLRQGSIGWYF.

The chain has TRBV28 and TRBJ2-1; TRBD2 matches 12 bases. The CDR3 consists of 17 residues. Per germline, CDR1 MDHEN and CDR2 SYDVKM. V lost 5 bases, J lost 4 bases, and 9 bases stayed unmatched. In DNA form, the CDR3 reads TGTGCCAGCAGTCAACCCGCAGGACTAGCGGGATACAATGAGCAGTTCTTC. Translation: CASSQPAGLAGYNEQFF.

The J gene is TRBJ2-2, the V gene TRBV11-2; TRBD2 is a possible D gene (5 bases). The CDR3 has 15 amino acids. The germline V and J ends were trimmed by 3 bases and 3 bases, with 11 bases remaining between them. The germline CDR1 and CDR2 sequences are SGHAT and FQNNGV. The CDR3 coding sequence is TGTGCCAGCAGCTTTGCGAGGGCCGACACCGGGGAGCTGTTTTTT. This codes for CASSFARADTGELFF.

The chain uses TRBV9 and TRBJ2-7, with 7 bases identical to TRBD1. With V trimmed by 4 bases and J by 6 bases, 10 bases remained unmatched. The CDR3 length is 14 residues. Germline values: CDR1 SGDLS, CDR2 YYNGEE. Written as DNA, the CDR3 is TGTGCCAGCAGCCTCGACAGGGTTAAAGGCGAGCAGTACTTC. It encodes CASSLDRVKGEQYF.

The V and J genes are TRBV11-2 and TRBJ2-2; no firm D call. The germline CDR1 and CDR2 sequences are SGHAT and FQNNGV. The germline V and J ends were trimmed by 7 bases and 5 bases, with 11 bases remaining between them. CDR3 length equals 13 residues. CDR3 nucleotides: TGTGCCAGCATTCCCCGCGAGACCGGGGAGCTGTTTTTT. Encoded protein: CASIPRETGELFF.

This chain uses TRBV18 with TRBJ1-2, with 7 bases that match TRBD1. This CDR3 comprises 17 residues. From germline, CDR1 is KGHSH and CDR2 LQKENI. The V segment lost 8 bases and the J segment 2 bases; nucleotides outside the gene matches: 17. The CDR3 DNA reads as TGTGCCAGCGCCCACAATGCTGGGACAGCAAGCAACTATGGCTACACCTTC. Amino acid sequence: CASAHNAGTASNYGYTF.

V is TRBV10-3 and J is TRBJ2-7; D is perhaps TRBD1 or TRBD2 (6 bases each). Trimming removed 8 bases at V and 3 bases at J, with 20 bases between. There are 15 residues in the CDR3. Germline CDR1 reads ENHRY; CDR2 reads SYGVKD. For the CDR3, the DNA is TGTGCCATCGGCCTAAAGGGGGGATATGACTACGAGCAGTACTTC. It translates to CAIGLKGGYDYEQYF.

The V gene is TRBV27, the J gene TRBJ2-7; possibly TRBD2 for D (5 bases). The V end lost 5 bases, the J end lost 7 bases, and 18 bases lay between the germline ends. CDR1 is MNHEY, CDR2 SMNVEV, per germline (reference sequence). The CDR3 length is 14 residues. The CDR3 bases are TGTGCCAGCAGTACCAGACTATCCCGATCTGAGCAGTACTTC. Its translation is CASSTRLSRSEQYF.

This chain uses TRBV2 with TRBJ2-7; tentative D call: TRBD2 (6 bases). The germline V gene encodes CDR1 SNHLY and CDR2 FYNNEI. The CDR3 totals 14 residues. The V end lost 1 base, the J end lost 5 bases, and 12 bases lay between the germline ends. The CDR3 DNA is TGTGCCAGCAGTGAAGGGACTACTTATGACGAGCAGTACTTC. It translates to CASSEGTTYDEQYF.

The V and J genes are TRBV9 and TRBJ2-2; D is uncertain. The CDR3 is made up of 14 amino acids. With 0 bases removed from V and 8 bases from J, the gap between germline ends came to 11 bases. Germline V gene sequence: CDR1 SGDLS, CDR2 YYNGEE. In DNA form, the CDR3 reads TGTGCCAGCAGCGTAGTGGCATCTGCGGGGGAGCTGTTTTTT. This codes for CASSVVASAGELFF.

This clone was observed once. The chain has TRBV15 and TRBJ2-7, with D possibly called TRBD1 or TRBD2 (6 bases each). This CDR3 has 14 amino acids. Per germline, CDR1 LNHNV and CDR2 YYDKDF (reference sequence). The germline V and J ends were trimmed by 6 bases and 9 bases, with 21 bases remaining between them. The chain's CDR3 is CATSPEVRGRGQYF. In DNA form, the CDR3 reads TGTGCCACCAGTCCAGAGGTTCGGGGGCGGGGGCAGTACTTC.

CDR3 sequence (DNA): TGTGCCAGCAGCTTAGGACTAGCGGGAGGCAGCAATGAGCAGTTCTTC. The encoded protein is CASSLGLAGGSNEQFF. The genes are TRBV7-2 and TRBJ2-1; TRBD2 matches at 13 bases. Germline V gene sequence: CDR1 SGHTA, CDR2 FQGNSA. The CDR3 totals 16 residues. V shed 1 base, J shed 6 bases, and the junction held 3 bases outside the gene matches. The full variable domain, rest sourced from reference TRBV7-2 and TRBJ2-1, is GAGVSQSPSNKVTEKGKDVELRCDPISGHTALYWYRQSLGQGLEFLIYFQGNSAPDKSGLPSDRFSAERTGGSVSTLTIQRTQQEDSAVYLCASSLGLAGGSNEQFFGPGTRLTVL.

The V gene is TRBV18, the J gene TRBJ2-1, with 7 bases that match TRBD1. Germline assignment: CDR1 KGHSH and CDR2 LQKENI. Germline trimming cut 4 bases from V and 3 bases from J; bases unmatched to any gene: 3. The CDR3 consists of 14 residues. The CDR3 DNA sequence: TGTGCCAGCTCACTGAGGGACAGCTACAATGAGCAGTTCTTC. Residues: CASSLRDSYNEQFF.

The chain carries TRBV5-4 and TRBJ2-3; D not certain. Trimming stripped 0 bases from V and 0 bases from J, with 11 bases between. Per the germline V gene, CDR1 is SGHNT and CDR2 is YYREEE (reference sequence). This CDR3 spans 16 amino acids. The CDR3 spells CASSLERSWSTDTQYF. The CDR3, as DNA: TGTGCCAGCAGCTTGGAACGCTCTTGGAGCACAGATACGCAGTATTTT.

This clone was detected only once. This sequence joins TRBV29-1 and TRBJ1-2; 9 positions match TRBD1. Trimming at V came to 6 bases and at J to 2 bases, leaving 16 bases not matched to a gene. The germline CDR1 and CDR2 sequences are SQVTM and ANQGSEA. CDR3 size: 17 residues. CDR3 sequence reads: CSVPGGDRDPLNYGYTF. The CDR3, as DNA: TGCAGCGTCCCTGGAGGGGACAGGGACCCTTTAAACTATGGCTACACCTTC.

Of note for this clone: Other nucleotide sequences in the sample specify the same CDR3. The chain links TRBV27 to TRBJ1-5; the D is unclear. The V end lost 3 bases, the J end lost 0 bases, and 3 bases lay between the germline ends. Germline V gene data show CDR1 as MNHEY and CDR2 as SMNVEV (reference sequence). This CDR3 comprises 13 residues. CDR3 DNA sequence: TGTGCCAGCAGTTTCTATAGCAATCAGCCCCAGCATTTT. Its translation is CASSFYSNQPQHF.

The chain links TRBV6-1 to TRBJ2-5, with D possibly TRBD2 on 5 matching bases. The CDR3 loop spans 13 amino acids. Germline V gives CDR1 MNHNS, CDR2 SASEGT. V dropped 6 bases and J dropped 8 bases, with 16 bases sitting between them. CDR3 amino acids: CASSIKDSVTQYF. CDR3 nucleotides: TGTGCCAGCAGCATCAAGGACTCCGTAACCCAGTACTTC.

The CDR3 DNA reads TGTGCCAGCAGCTTTACTAGCGGGCTTTACTCCTACGAGCAGTACTTC. This gives the protein CASSFTSGLYSYEQYF. V gene TRBV7-9 combines with J gene TRBJ2-7, with TRBD2 matching 9 bases. Germline V gene sequence: CDR1 SEHNR, CDR2 FQNEAQ (reference sequence). CDR3 length equals 16 residues. Germline trimming cut 3 bases from V and 0 bases from J; bases unmatched to any gene: 6.